This T cell receptor (beta chain) came from a study of CD8 T cells in Susac syndrome. Study results and limitations: The study acknowledged a relatively small number of individuals in its TCR sequencing and HLA analysis.

Random hexamers served to reverse transcribe about 0.45 to 1 ug RNA. TCRdb ran MiXCR on the immunoSEQ multiplex PCR reads and lists one entry per CDR3 protein. Of around 180,000 distinct CDR3 sequences in the sample, around 93% were seen once. A single count supports this clonotype. Its antigen is still unknown. This CDR3 is built from 15 residues. The germline CDR1 and CDR2 sequences are SNHLY and FYNNEI. V lost 2 bases to trimming and J lost 4 bases, with 14 bases between them. The chain couples TRBV2 to TRBJ2-5; the D gene is possibly TRBD2 (6 bases). The TCR was taken from a human donor with multiple sclerosis. Sequencing was performed on CD4+ T cells from PBMCs. The DNA for the CDR3 is TGTGCCAGCAGTGAATCCTCGGGAGCGCCAGAGACCCAGTACTTC. Its translation is CASSESSGAPETQYF.